This is a list of T cell receptor beta chains from one sample in a study of shared clonotypes between healthy human individuals. TCRdb's table, derived via immunoSEQ multiplex PCR, lists solely in-frame clones and lacks some. This table holds about 2 million clones, approximately 94% found once. The sequencing input was naive CD8+ T cells sorted from blood. The receptors stem from a man between 18 and 35 years old in good health. CDR3s include the opening cysteine and the closing phenylalanine or tryptophan. Each record gives: J gene, D gene, clone size, V gene, CDR3 protein, CDR3 DNA. D genes are given only for firm matches. Only part of the rows carry a size: once, few, many, or a class if the clone is expanded.

j_gene: TRBJ2-5
d_gene: .
abundance: once
v_gene: TRBV5-6
CDR3aa: CASSFFNPETQYF
CDR3nt: TGTGCCAGCAGCTTCTTCAACCCGGAGACCCAGTACTTC

j_gene: TRBJ2-1
d_gene: .
abundance: .
v_gene: TRBV9
CDR3aa: CASSVGSRGNEQFF
CDR3nt: TGTGCCAGCAGCGTAGGGTCACGCGGAAATGAGCAGTTCTTC

j_gene: TRBJ2-2
d_gene: .
abundance: .
v_gene: TRBV5-3
CDR3aa: CARSRTRNTGELFF
CDR3nt: TGTGCCAGAAGTCGCACTAGAAATACCGGGGAGCTGTTTTTT

j_gene: TRBJ2-2
d_gene: .
abundance: .
v_gene: TRBV28
CDR3aa: CASHKNTGELFF
CDR3nt: TGTGCCTCCCACAAAAACACCGGGGAGCTGTTTTTT

j_gene: TRBJ1-2
d_gene: .
abundance: .
v_gene: TRBV25-1
CDR3aa: CASSEVTNYGYTF
CDR3nt: TGTGCCAGCAGTGAGGTCACTAACTATGGCTACACCTTC

j_gene: TRBJ2-7
d_gene: .
abundance: .
v_gene: TRBV27
CDR3aa: CASSLSRWDNINEQYF
CDR3nt: TGTGCCAGCAGTTTATCGAGGTGGGACAACATCAACGAGCAGTACTTC

j_gene: TRBJ2-2
d_gene: .
abundance: .
v_gene: TRBV28
CDR3aa: CASSFQGNTGELFF
CDR3nt: TGTGCCAGCAGTTTCCAGGGGAACACCGGGGAGCTGTTTTTT

j_gene: TRBJ1-1
d_gene: TRBD1
abundance: .
v_gene: TRBV5-1
CDR3aa: CASSPIHSTGAEAFF
CDR3nt: TGCGCCAGCAGCCCCATCCATTCGACAGGGGCTGAAGCTTTCTTT

j_gene: TRBJ2-1
d_gene: TRBD1
abundance: .
v_gene: TRBV10-3
CDR3aa: CATGTPGQPNNEQFF
CDR3nt: TGTGCCACGGGGACACCGGGACAGCCAAACAATGAGCAGTTCTTC

j_gene: TRBJ2-7
d_gene: .
abundance: .
v_gene: TRBV7-2
CDR3aa: CASSLDGEEQQYF
CDR3nt: TGTGCCAGCAGCTTAGATGGGGAAGAGCAGCAGTACTTC

j_gene: TRBJ2-1
d_gene: .
abundance: .
v_gene: TRBV6-5
CDR3aa: CASSYSSPTSNEQFF
CDR3nt: TGTGCCAGCAGTTACTCATCCCCTACCAGCAATGAGCAGTTCTTC

j_gene: TRBJ1-1
d_gene: .
abundance: once
v_gene: TRBV6-5
CDR3aa: CASSYAGIQTEAFF
CDR3nt: TGTGCCAGCAGTTACGCGGGAATACAGACTGAAGCTTTCTTT

j_gene: TRBJ1-2
d_gene: .
abundance: .
v_gene: TRBV11-3
CDR3aa: CASSSSEGAVYLNYGYTF
CDR3nt: TGTGCCAGCAGCTCGAGCGAGGGAGCCGTGTATCTTAACTATGGCTACACCTTC

j_gene: TRBJ2-2
d_gene: .
abundance: few
v_gene: TRBV6-5
CDR3aa: CASSYSQNTGELFF
CDR3nt: TGTGCCAGCAGTTACTCTCAGAACACCGGGGAGCTGTTTTTT

j_gene: TRBJ1-1
d_gene: .
abundance: .
v_gene: TRBV30
CDR3aa: CAWSPPNTEAFF
CDR3nt: TGTGCCTGGAGTCCCCCGAACACTGAAGCTTTCTTT

j_gene: TRBJ1-4
d_gene: .
abundance: .
v_gene: TRBV6-5
CDR3aa: CASSYGVGTTNEKLFF
CDR3nt: TGTGCCAGCAGTTATGGGGTCGGGACAACTAATGAAAAACTGTTTTTT

j_gene: TRBJ2-2
d_gene: TRBD1
abundance: .
v_gene: TRBV9
CDR3aa: CASSVARQGVEAGELFF
CDR3nt: TGTGCCAGCAGCGTAGCAAGACAGGGAGTGGAGGCCGGGGAGCTGTTTTTT

j_gene: TRBJ2-3
d_gene: TRBD1
abundance: .
v_gene: TRBV7-2
CDR3aa: CASSFDRGQGDTQYF
CDR3nt: TGTGCCAGCAGCTTTGACAGGGGGCAAGGAGATACGCAGTATTTT

j_gene: TRBJ1-6
d_gene: .
abundance: .
v_gene: TRBV27
CDR3aa: CASSLGGTRISYNSPLHF
CDR3nt: TGTGCCAGCAGCCTCGGGGGGACTCGCATCTCCTATAATTCACCCCTCCACTTT

j_gene: TRBJ1-1
d_gene: .
abundance: .
v_gene: TRBV4-3
CDR3aa: CASSPQTSTEAFF
CDR3nt: TGCGCCAGCAGCCCTCAGACGTCTACTGAAGCTTTCTTT

j_gene: TRBJ1-2
d_gene: TRBD1
abundance: .
v_gene: TRBV5-1
CDR3aa: CASSQDRGDYGYTF
CDR3nt: TGCGCCAGCAGCCAAGACAGGGGGGACTATGGCTACACCTTC

j_gene: TRBJ2-5
d_gene: TRBD2
abundance: .
v_gene: TRBV28
CDR3aa: CASSRAPPGVPSGPSQETQYF
CDR3nt: TGTGCCAGCAGCCGAGCCCCCCCAGGGGTTCCTAGCGGGCCCTCACAAGAGACCCAGTACTTC

j_gene: TRBJ2-1
d_gene: TRBD2
abundance: .
v_gene: TRBV28
CDR3aa: CASHQTRLAGGPGYNEQFF
CDR3nt: TGTGCCAGCCATCAGACTCGACTAGCGGGGGGGCCTGGGTACAATGAGCAGTTCTTC

j_gene: TRBJ1-4
d_gene: .
abundance: .
v_gene: TRBV6-6
CDR3aa: CASRGAIATNEKLFF
CDR3nt: TGTGCCAGCAGGGGGGCAATCGCAACTAATGAAAAACTGTTTTTT

j_gene: TRBJ2-7
d_gene: .
abundance: .
v_gene: TRBV15
CDR3aa: CATSLLASAEQYF
CDR3nt: TGTGCCACCAGCTTATTAGCTAGCGCCGAGCAGTACTTC

j_gene: TRBJ1-1
d_gene: TRBD1
abundance: .
v_gene: TRBV5-1
CDR3aa: CASADEGAYTEAFF
CDR3nt: TGCGCCAGCGCGGATGAGGGGGCTTACACTGAAGCTTTCTTT

j_gene: TRBJ2-7
d_gene: TRBD2
abundance: .
v_gene: TRBV5-1
CDR3aa: CASSAVAGGDFSYEQYF
CDR3nt: TGCGCCAGCAGCGCGGTAGCGGGGGGTGATTTTTCTTACGAGCAGTACTTC

j_gene: TRBJ2-7
d_gene: TRBD2
abundance: .
v_gene: TRBV5-4
CDR3aa: CASSFGGARSEQYF
CDR3nt: TGTGCCAGCAGCTTCGGGGGGGCGCGCTCCGAGCAGTACTTC

j_gene: TRBJ1-1
d_gene: .
abundance: .
v_gene: TRBV19
CDR3aa: CASSIRGFTEAFF
CDR3nt: TGTGCCAGTAGTATAAGGGGATTCACTGAAGCTTTCTTT

j_gene: TRBJ2-3
d_gene: .
abundance: once
v_gene: TRBV5-1
CDR3aa: CASSLPIGTSTDTQYF
CDR3nt: TGCGCCAGCAGCCTTCCGATCGGGACTAGCACAGATACGCAGTATTTT

j_gene: TRBJ2-2
d_gene: .
abundance: once
v_gene: TRBV19
CDR3aa: CASSILGGSTGELFF
CDR3nt: TGTGCCAGTAGTATCCTAGGGGGGAGCACCGGGGAGCTGTTTTTT

j_gene: TRBJ2-3
d_gene: .
abundance: .
v_gene: TRBV7-9
CDR3aa: CASILGTYTDTQYF
CDR3nt: TGTGCCAGCATCCTTGGGACTTACACAGATACGCAGTATTTT

j_gene: TRBJ1-1
d_gene: .
abundance: .
v_gene: TRBV28
CDR3aa: CASRWGEGNTEAFF
CDR3nt: TGTGCCAGCAGGTGGGGGGAGGGGAACACTGAAGCTTTCTTT

j_gene: TRBJ2-5
d_gene: .
abundance: once
v_gene: TRBV27
CDR3aa: CASRGQTQYF
CDR3nt: TGTGCCAGCAGAGGGCAGACCCAGTACTTC

j_gene: TRBJ1-2
d_gene: .
abundance: .
v_gene: TRBV7-2
CDR3aa: CASSLEGQGVADGYTF
CDR3nt: TGTGCCAGCAGCTTAGAAGGTCAGGGAGTGGCAGATGGCTACACCTTC

j_gene: TRBJ2-7
d_gene: TRBD2
abundance: .
v_gene: TRBV6-6
CDR3aa: CASSYGGETYEQYF
CDR3nt: TGTGCCAGCAGTTACGGGGGGGAAACCTACGAGCAGTACTTC

j_gene: TRBJ1-1
d_gene: .
abundance: .
v_gene: TRBV11-2
CDR3aa: CASSLGEITEAFF
CDR3nt: TGTGCCAGCAGCTTAGGTGAGATCACTGAAGCTTTCTTT

j_gene: TRBJ1-6
d_gene: .
abundance: .
v_gene: TRBV27
CDR3aa: CASSPQNSPLHF
CDR3nt: TGTGCCAGCAGTCCCCAGAATTCACCCCTCCACTTT

j_gene: TRBJ1-2
d_gene: .
abundance: .
v_gene: TRBV6-5
CDR3aa: CASRQVGGNYGYTF
CDR3nt: TGTGCCAGCCGCCAGGTTGGTGGGAACTATGGCTACACCTTC

j_gene: TRBJ1-2
d_gene: TRBD1
abundance: .
v_gene: TRBV29-1
CDR3aa: CSVEDRQGLKPYGYTF
CDR3nt: TGCAGCGTTGAAGATCGACAGGGGTTAAAACCCTATGGCTACACCTTC

j_gene: TRBJ2-7
d_gene: .
abundance: .
v_gene: TRBV30
CDR3aa: CAWSEGYEQYF
CDR3nt: TGTGCCTGGAGTGAAGGGTACGAGCAGTACTTC

j_gene: TRBJ1-2
d_gene: TRBD1
abundance: .
v_gene: TRBV4-1
CDR3aa: CASSHPGQGDYGYTF
CDR3nt: TGCGCCAGCAGCCACCCGGGACAGGGGGACTATGGCTACACCTTC

j_gene: TRBJ2-5
d_gene: TRBD2
abundance: .
v_gene: TRBV27
CDR3aa: CASSLFAGLAEQETQYF
CDR3nt: TGTGCCAGCAGTTTATTCGCGGGACTAGCGGAGCAAGAGACCCAGTACTTC

j_gene: TRBJ2-1
d_gene: TRBD2
abundance: .
v_gene: TRBV6-5
CDR3aa: CASSYSMPSGSNEQFF
CDR3nt: TGTGCCAGCAGTTACTCCATGCCTAGCGGGAGTAATGAGCAGTTCTTC

j_gene: TRBJ2-5
d_gene: .
abundance: .
v_gene: TRBV11-2
CDR3aa: CASSLLRGGYQETQYF
CDR3nt: TGTGCCAGCAGCTTATTAAGGGGCGGGTACCAAGAGACCCAGTACTTC

j_gene: TRBJ2-2
d_gene: .
abundance: .
v_gene: TRBV12-5
CDR3aa: CASGFPAPGELFF
CDR3nt: TGTGCTAGTGGTTTCCCGGCTCCCGGGGAGCTGTTTTTT

j_gene: TRBJ2-7
d_gene: TRBD1
abundance: .
v_gene: TRBV7-2
CDR3aa: CASFPTGDRGEQYF
CDR3nt: TGTGCCAGCTTTCCCACAGGGGACCGTGGGGAGCAGTACTTC

j_gene: TRBJ2-7
d_gene: TRBD1
abundance: .
v_gene: TRBV10-1
CDR3aa: CASSSNPGQAEYF
CDR3nt: TGCGCCAGCAGCTCCAATCCCGGACAGGCGGAGTACTTC

j_gene: TRBJ2-7
d_gene: TRBD2
abundance: .
v_gene: TRBV2
CDR3aa: CASSEAAGESYEQYF
CDR3nt: TGTGCCAGCAGTGAAGCTGCGGGGGAGTCCTACGAGCAGTACTTC

j_gene: TRBJ2-7
d_gene: .
abundance: once
v_gene: TRBV6-5
CDR3aa: CASSYSVSGYEQYF
CDR3nt: TGTGCCAGCAGTTACTCAGTGTCGGGATACGAGCAGTACTTC

j_gene: TRBJ2-7
d_gene: .
abundance: once
v_gene: TRBV5-1
CDR3aa: CASSFWTPNDYEQYF
CDR3nt: TGCGCCAGCAGCTTCTGGACCCCGAATGACTACGAGCAGTACTTC

j_gene: TRBJ2-2
d_gene: .
abundance: .
v_gene: TRBV10-2
CDR3aa: CASSLDGVAGELFF
CDR3nt: TGCGCCAGCAGTCTTGATGGGGTGGCCGGGGAGCTGTTTTTT

j_gene: TRBJ1-1
d_gene: TRBD1
abundance: .
v_gene: TRBV7-9
CDR3aa: CASSPQGGKTEAFF
CDR3nt: TGTGCCAGCAGCCCGCAGGGGGGGAAGACTGAAGCTTTCTTT

j_gene: TRBJ2-1
d_gene: .
abundance: .
v_gene: TRBV12-2
CDR3aa: CASRTISSGSYNEQFF
CDR3nt: TGTGCAAGTCGCACTATTTCTAGCGGGAGCTACAATGAGCAGTTCTTC

j_gene: TRBJ1-2
d_gene: .
abundance: .
v_gene: TRBV5-1
CDR3aa: CASSSLLVALGGYGYTF
CDR3nt: TGCGCCAGCAGCTCCCTTTTAGTTGCCCTGGGAGGCTATGGCTACACCTTC

j_gene: TRBJ2-3
d_gene: .
abundance: .
v_gene: TRBV21-1
CDR3aa: CASSKKFIELAGEKDTQYF
CDR3nt: TGTGCCAGCAGCAAAAAGTTTATCGAGCTAGCGGGAGAAAAAGATACGCAGTATTTT

j_gene: TRBJ1-1
d_gene: .
abundance: .
v_gene: TRBV10-3
CDR3aa: CAISDGNTEAFF
CDR3nt: TGTGCCATCAGTGATGGAAACACTGAAGCTTTCTTT

j_gene: TRBJ1-2
d_gene: TRBD1
abundance: .
v_gene: TRBV14
CDR3aa: CASRGDSYGYTF
CDR3nt: TGTGCCAGCCGCGGGGACAGCTATGGCTACACCTTC